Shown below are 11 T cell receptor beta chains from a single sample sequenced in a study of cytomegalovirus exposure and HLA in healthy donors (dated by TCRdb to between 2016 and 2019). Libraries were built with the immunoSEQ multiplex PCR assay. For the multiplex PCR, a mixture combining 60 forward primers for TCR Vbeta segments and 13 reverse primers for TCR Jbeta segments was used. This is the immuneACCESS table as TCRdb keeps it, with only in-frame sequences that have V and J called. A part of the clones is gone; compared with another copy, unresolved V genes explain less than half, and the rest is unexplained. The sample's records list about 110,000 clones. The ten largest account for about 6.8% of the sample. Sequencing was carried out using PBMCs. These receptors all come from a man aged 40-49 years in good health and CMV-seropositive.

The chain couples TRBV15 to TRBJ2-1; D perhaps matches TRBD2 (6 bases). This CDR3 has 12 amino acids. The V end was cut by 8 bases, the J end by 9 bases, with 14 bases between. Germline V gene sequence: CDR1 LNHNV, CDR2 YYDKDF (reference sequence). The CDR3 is CATAPRGGEQFF. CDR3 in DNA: TGTGCCACCGCCCCGCGGGGCGGTGAGCAGTTCTTC.

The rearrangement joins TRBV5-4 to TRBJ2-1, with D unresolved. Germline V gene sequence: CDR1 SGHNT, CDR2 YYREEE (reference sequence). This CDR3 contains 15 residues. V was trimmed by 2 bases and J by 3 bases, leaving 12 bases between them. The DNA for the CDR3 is TGTGCCAGCAGCTTCAGTGAGGTTGGCTACAATGAGCAGTTCTTC. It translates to CASSFSEVGYNEQFF.

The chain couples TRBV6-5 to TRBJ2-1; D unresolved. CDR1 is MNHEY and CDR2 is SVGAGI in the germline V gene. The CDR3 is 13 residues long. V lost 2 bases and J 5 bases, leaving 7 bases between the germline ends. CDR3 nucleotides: TGTGCCAGCAGTTACGGAGTCAACAATGAGCAGTTCTTC. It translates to CASSYGVNNEQFF.

CDR3 bases: TGTGCCAGCAGGTCAGGGGGGTACGAGCAGTACTTC. It codes for CASRSGGYEQYF. V is TRBV25-1 and J is TRBJ2-5, with a tentative D call TRBD1 (7 bases). The J call may be faulty, since TRBJ2-7 better matches the DNA end. This CDR3 spans 12 amino acids. Germline values: CDR1 MGHDK, CDR2 SYGVNS.

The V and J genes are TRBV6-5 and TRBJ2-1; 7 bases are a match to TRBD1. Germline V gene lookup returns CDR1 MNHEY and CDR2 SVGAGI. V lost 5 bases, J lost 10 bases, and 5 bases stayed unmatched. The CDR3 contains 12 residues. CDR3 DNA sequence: TGTGCCAGCAGTACAACGACAGGGGAGCAGTTCTTC. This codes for CASSTTTGEQFF.

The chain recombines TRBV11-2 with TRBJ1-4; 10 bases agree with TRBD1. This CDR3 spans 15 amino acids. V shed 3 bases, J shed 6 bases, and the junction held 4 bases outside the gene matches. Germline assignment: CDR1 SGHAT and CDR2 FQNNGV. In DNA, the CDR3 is TGTGCCAGCAGCTTCCCCGGGACAGGGGATGAAAAACTGTTTTTT. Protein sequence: CASSFPGTGDEKLFF.

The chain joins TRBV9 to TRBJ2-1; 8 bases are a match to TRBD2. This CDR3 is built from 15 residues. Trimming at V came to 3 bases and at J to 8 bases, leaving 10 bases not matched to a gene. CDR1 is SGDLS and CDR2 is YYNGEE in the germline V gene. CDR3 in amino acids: CASSARPVLADEQFF. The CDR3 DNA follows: TGTGCCAGCAGCGCCCGACCAGTACTAGCGGATGAGCAGTTCTTC.

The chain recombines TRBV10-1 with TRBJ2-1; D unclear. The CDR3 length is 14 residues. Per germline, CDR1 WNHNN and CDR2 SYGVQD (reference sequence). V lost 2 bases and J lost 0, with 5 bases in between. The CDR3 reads CASSERSSYNEQFF. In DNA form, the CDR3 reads TGCGCCAGCAGTGAGCGGAGCTCCTACAATGAGCAGTTCTTC.

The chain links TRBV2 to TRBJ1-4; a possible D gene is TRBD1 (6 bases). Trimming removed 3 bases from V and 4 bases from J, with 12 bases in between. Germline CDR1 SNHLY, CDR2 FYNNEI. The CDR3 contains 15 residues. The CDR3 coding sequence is TGTGCCAGCAGTGAGGTCGGGACAATTAATGAAAAACTGTTTTTT. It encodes CASSEVGTINEKLFF.

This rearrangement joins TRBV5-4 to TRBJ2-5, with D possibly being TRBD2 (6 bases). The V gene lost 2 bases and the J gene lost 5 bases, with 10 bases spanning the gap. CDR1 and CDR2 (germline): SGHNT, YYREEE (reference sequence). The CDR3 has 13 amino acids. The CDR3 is CASSFGGRETQYF. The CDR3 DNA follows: TGTGCCAGCAGCTTCGGGGGTCGGGAGACCCAGTACTTC.

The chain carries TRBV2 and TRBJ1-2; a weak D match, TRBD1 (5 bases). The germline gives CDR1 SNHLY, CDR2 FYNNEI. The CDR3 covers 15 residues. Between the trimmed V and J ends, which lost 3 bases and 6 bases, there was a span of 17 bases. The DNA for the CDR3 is TGTGCCAGCAGTGAGAGCACAGGTATCATAAATGGCTACACCTTC. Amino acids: CASSESTGIINGYTF.